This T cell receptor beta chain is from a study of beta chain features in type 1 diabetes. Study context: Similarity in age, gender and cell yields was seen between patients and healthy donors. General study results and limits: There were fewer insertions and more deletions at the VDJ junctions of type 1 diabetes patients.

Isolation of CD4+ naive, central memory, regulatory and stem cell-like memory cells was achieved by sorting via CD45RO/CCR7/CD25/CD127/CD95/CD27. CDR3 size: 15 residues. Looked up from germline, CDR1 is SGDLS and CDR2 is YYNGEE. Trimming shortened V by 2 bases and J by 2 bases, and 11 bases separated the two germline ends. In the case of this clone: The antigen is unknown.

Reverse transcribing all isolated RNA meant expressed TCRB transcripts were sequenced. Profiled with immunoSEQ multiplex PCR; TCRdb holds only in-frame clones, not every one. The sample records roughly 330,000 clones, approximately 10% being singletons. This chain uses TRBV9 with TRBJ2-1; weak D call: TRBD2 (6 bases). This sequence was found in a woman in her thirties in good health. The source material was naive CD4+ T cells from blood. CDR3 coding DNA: TGTGCCAGCAGCGTCAGCCAGCGGGCCTACAATGAGCAGTTCTTC. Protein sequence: CASSVSQRAYNEQFF.